This T cell receptor beta chain was captured in a study of glioma-infiltrating T cells (dated by TCRdb to 2015 to 2016). For context, the study as a whole: Sequencing of TCR alpha- and beta-chain repertoires was performed on glioma tissue, on non-neoplastic brain tissue, and on matched peripheral blood mononuclear cells. Each tissue-infiltrating repertoire was compared with the same patient's peripheral blood repertoire to measure divergence between tissue and blood T-cell populations. Three low-grade glioma patients, under ten primary glioblastoma patients and three non-glioma patients contributing non-neoplastic brain tissue were included in the paired cohort. Overall results and qualifications from the work: Only a very small number of CDR3 sequences turned up in both tissue and blood, a result put down to high CDR3 diversity combined with limited sampling. The group comparisons were based on small numbers of patients: three non-neoplastic, three low-grade glioma and several glioblastoma patients. VJ-independent divergence between tissue and blood was below expectation in non-neoplastic patients but above expectation in all gliomas, especially low-grade gliomas.

TCR alpha and beta CDR3 regions were amplified with the iRepertoire nested amplicon-rescue multiplex PCR (arm-PCR) platform from RNA. The input for one-step reverse transcription and amplification was about 85-400 ng of either tissue mRNA or PBMC total RNA. Following bead purification, Illumina adapters were added by a secondary multiplex PCR, and the libraries were gel-purified between 200 and 400 bp. Libraries carried internal 6-nucleotide barcodes used for demultiplexing. The libraries were sequenced on an Illumina MiSeq using 2x220 or 2x250 nucleotide paired-end reads. Per the source publication's procedure: FLASH 1.2.11 was used to merge paired reads, and BWA-MEM then aligned the reads to the GRCh37 human genome before TRA and TRB reads were extracted. For V and J assignment, an IMGT-derived reference of cassette sequences and CDR3 motifs that included pseudogenes was used. Three-frame translation of reads was performed, and productive CDR3s were defined as those with a C...FGXG motif and no stop codons. Unique combinations of V-J cassette pair and CDR3 amino acid sequence were defined as clonotypes. Reads were filtered by Hamming distance, with the threshold set by the sequence error rate of each sample in mapped regions. TCRdb reprocessed the public reads (quality trimming at Q25 with fastp, clone calling with MiXCR) and kept in-frame beta chains. Each record represents a unique CDR3 protein, reported with the most common genes and DNA among its rows. These V and J calls rely on TCRdb rather than the paper's analysis. For this sample the table gives about 130,000 distinct CDR3 sequences, of which roughly a quarter were detected only once. The ten largest make up 27% of the sample.

This clonotype was picked up a small number of times. The antigen it recognizes is unknown. Base qualities are not recorded, but no much larger clone differs from it by a single base. The junction shows trimming of 5 bases on V and 4 bases on J, and the gene matches do not reach 8 bases of it. From the cysteine through the phenylalanine, the CDR3 covers 17 amino acids. The sequence is cut down to CDR3 DNA, 51 bases in frame from base 1. This sequence originates from a human donor with low-grade glioma or glioblastoma, undergoing nonglioma brain surgery, or in good health (not recorded which). The chain links TRBV12-3 or TRBV12-4 with TRBJ2-3; 14 bases in the middle match TRBD2. Sequenced input: glioma tissue, nonneoplastic brain tissue, or PBMCs (not recorded which). CDR3 protein: CASSGLAGGSSPDTQYF. The base sequence is TGTGCCAGCAGTGGACTAGCGGGGGGTAGTAGCCCAGATACGCAGTATTTT.